These 15 T cell receptor beta chains were all obtained from the same sample, sequenced in a study of response to subunit inactivated influenza vaccine. One entry per CDR3 protein results from TCRdb running MiXCR on the RT-PCR reads. The sample records around 790,000 distinct CDR3 sequences, 21% being singletons. The sample in question was PBMCs from blood, obtained 5 days after vaccination. The receptor source for this set is a man in his forties or fifties who received an inactivated influenza vaccine.

This clonotype showed up many times. The V gene is TRBV25-1, the J gene TRBJ1-5; D gene ambiguous. The CDR3 runs to 12 residues. The germline gives CDR1 MGHDK, CDR2 SYGVNS. Trimming cost V 6 bases and J 6 bases, with 9 bases left between them. The CDR3 region is CASSTAGQPQHF. The CDR3 DNA sequence: TGTGCCAGCAGCACGGCAGGTCAGCCCCAGCATTTT.

This clonotype came up a few times. The chain recombines TRBV28 with TRBJ2-2; 9 bases fit TRBD2. The CDR3 runs to 15 residues. Looked up from germline, CDR1 is MDHEN and CDR2 is SYDVKM. V shed 3 bases and J 7 bases; nucleotides not matched to a gene: 6. The CDR3 spells CASSFGGGASGELFF. CDR3 bases: TGTGCCAGCAGTTTCGGCGGGGGGGCGAGCGGGGAGCTGTTTTTT.

V is TRBV11-2 and J is TRBJ2-3; TRBD2 aligns across 7 bases. Looked up from germline, CDR1 is SGHAT and CDR2 is FQNNGV. The CDR3 totals 18 residues. Losses at the gene ends were 4 bases for V and 0 bases for J; bases not matched to a gene: 13. The CDR3 sequence: CASSYNLLRGVSTDTQYF. The CDR3, as DNA: TGTGCCAGCAGCTACAACCTTCTACGGGGGGTTAGCACAGATACGCAGTATTTT.

The chain uses TRBV7-2 and TRBJ2-2, with 10 bases identical to TRBD1. J lost 9 bases, V lost 0 bases, and 4 bases had no gene match. Germline lookup yields CDR1 SGHTA and CDR2 FQGNSA. The CDR3 is made up of 15 amino acids. The CDR3: CASSLAVGQGRELFF. The CDR3 DNA sequence: TGTGCCAGCAGCTTAGCGGTGGGACAGGGGAGGGAGCTGTTTTTT.

In its sample, this clonotype was seen a few times. The chain is built from TRBV20-1 and TRBJ1-4, with D hard to call. Trimming shortened V by 3 bases and J by 3 bases, and 11 bases separated the two germline ends. From germline, CDR1 is DFQATT and CDR2 SNEGSKA (reference sequence). CDR3 length: 14 amino acids. The CDR3 region has the DNA TGCAGTGCTAGTTGGGGATCCTCTAATGAAAAACTGTTTTTT. Translation: CSASWGSSNEKLFF.

The genes are TRBV6-2 or TRBV6-3 and TRBJ2-7, with TRBD2 as a possible D gene (8 bases). Germline V gives CDR1 MNHEY, CDR2 SVGEGT. V was trimmed by 0 bases and J by 3 bases, leaving 24 bases between them. This CDR3 region has 19 residues. The CDR3 region is CASSYSTSGPTTGVYEQYF. Written as DNA, the CDR3 is TGTGCCAGCAGTTACTCAACTAGCGGTCCAACCACAGGGGTCTACGAGCAGTACTTC.

Ten or more counts support this clonotype. The gene calls are TRBV29-1 and TRBJ2-7; 8 bases line up with TRBD2. With 5 bases clipped from V and 3 bases from J, the junction kept 3 bases outside the gene matches. Germline CDR1 and CDR2: SQVTM and ANQGSEA. This CDR3 contains 12 residues. The CDR3 spells CSVREGIYEQYF. The CDR3 DNA is TGCAGCGTTCGGGAGGGGATCTACGAGCAGTACTTC.

The chain links TRBV29-1 to TRBJ1-2; D gene ambiguous. Deletions cut 4 bases from V and 3 bases from J, with 9 bases between. The CDR3 length is 12 residues. Germline CDR1 SQVTM, CDR2 ANQGSEA. The CDR3 DNA reads TGCAGCGTTGTCGGCCCTCACTATGGCTACACCTTC. It encodes CSVVGPHYGYTF.

This chain links TRBV3-1 with TRBJ2-1; 10 nucleotides align to TRBD2. J lost 4 bases, V lost 1 base, and 4 bases had no gene match. The CDR3 runs to 16 residues. Germline lookup yields CDR1 LGHDT and CDR2 YNNKEL (reference sequence). The CDR3 spells CASSQVQREGYNEQFF. The DNA of the CDR3 is TGTGCCAGCAGCCAAGTACAGCGGGAGGGTTACAATGAGCAGTTCTTC.

The count of this clonotype is one. The rearrangement uses TRBV28 and TRBJ2-3; D is undetermined. Germline values: CDR1 MDHEN, CDR2 SYDVKM. CDR3 length: 12 amino acids. Trimming left V 7 bases short and J 1 base short, with 6 bases between. The CDR3 loop reads CASTPRTDTQYF. The CDR3 region has the DNA TGTGCCAGCACCCCCCGCACAGATACGCAGTATTTT.

The chain employs TRBV5-6 and TRBJ1-1; D remains unclear. The V end lost 0 bases, the J end lost 0 bases, and 12 bases lay between the germline ends. From germline, CDR1 is SGHDT and CDR2 YYEEEE. The CDR3 consists of 16 residues. The CDR3 spells CASSLGSGGVNTEAFF. CDR3 coding DNA: TGTGCCAGCAGCTTGGGATCGGGCGGAGTGAACACTGAAGCTTTCTTT.

This chain joins TRBV12-3 or TRBV12-4 and TRBJ2-2; D not certain. V was pared by 0 bases and J by 4 bases, with 6 bases between. The CDR3 length is 14 residues. The DNA of the CDR3 is TGTGCCAGCAGTTTAGCACATAGCACCGGGGAGCTGTTTTTT. Translating gives CASSLAHSTGELFF.

About this clonotype: A single base separates this from a much larger clone, so it may be a read error. This rearrangement joins TRBV20-1 to TRBJ2-3; 10 bases align to TRBD2. Germline CDR1 reads DFQATT; CDR2 reads SNEGSKA (reference sequence). The CDR3 covers 15 residues. The CDR3 region is CSAGDSGRSTDTQYF. The CDR3 region has the DNA TGCAGTGCTGGAGATAGCGGGAGGAGCACAGATACGCAGTATTTT.

The table lists this clonotype with a few counts. The genes are TRBV4-1 and TRBJ1-1, with 9 positions matching TRBD1. The trim removed 2 bases at V and 6 bases at J, leaving 13 bases unmatched. Germline-derived CDR1 and CDR2 are MGHRA and YSYEKL. CDR3 length: 17 residues. The CDR3: CASSQSDTGQGRSEAFF. CDR3 nucleotides: TGCGCCAGCAGCCAATCTGATACCGGACAGGGGAGATCTGAAGCTTTCTTT.

The V gene is TRBV25-1, the J gene TRBJ1-1; D might be TRBD1 (5 bases). Between the trimmed V and J ends, which lost 7 bases and 0 bases, there was a span of 12 bases. The CDR3 spans 14 residues. Per the germline V gene, CDR1 is MGHDK and CDR2 is SYGVNS. CDR3 DNA sequence: TGTGCCAGCACCCCGGGGGTAATGAACACTGAAGCTTTCTTT. Its translation: CASTPGVMNTEAFF.